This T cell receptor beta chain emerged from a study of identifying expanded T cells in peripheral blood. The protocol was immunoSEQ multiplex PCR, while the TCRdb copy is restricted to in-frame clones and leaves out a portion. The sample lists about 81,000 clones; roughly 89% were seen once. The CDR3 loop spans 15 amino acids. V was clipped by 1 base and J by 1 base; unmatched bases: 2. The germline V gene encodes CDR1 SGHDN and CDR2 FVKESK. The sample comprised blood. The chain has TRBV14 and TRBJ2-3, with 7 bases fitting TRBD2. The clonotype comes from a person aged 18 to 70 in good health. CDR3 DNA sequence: TGTGCCAGCAGCCAAGCAGGACTAGGCACAGATACGCAGTATTTT. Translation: CASSQAGLGTDTQYF.